This T cell receptor (beta chain) was recovered during a study of breast tumors, draining lymph nodes, adjacent tissues. Breast cancer patients provided tissue from their axillary draining lymph nodes. Regarding the study as a whole: Findings are consistent with lymph node origin and intratumoral expansion of most tumor T cells. That most tumor T cells come from lymph nodes remained unproven.

TCRdb reprocessed the multiplex PCR reads with MiXCR, giving one entry per CDR3 protein. This table has about 89,000 distinct CDR3 sequences, around 28% appearing once. The CDR3 extends over 15 amino acids. V lost 2 bases to trimming and J lost 3 bases, with 8 bases between them. The germline CDR1 and CDR2 sequences are LNHDA and SQIVND (reference sequence). Notes on this clonotype: The target antigen is unknown.

The chain recombines TRBV19 with TRBJ1-6; D is uncertain. Sequencing was done on a sample of axillary lymph node tissue. The TCR was taken from a female donor with breast cancer. Some clones in this sample may be carry-over from other donors' samples. CDR3 nucleotide sequence: TGTGCCAGTAGTATAAGTCAGATCTATAATTCACCCCTCCACTTT. Translating it yields CASSISQIYNSPLHF.